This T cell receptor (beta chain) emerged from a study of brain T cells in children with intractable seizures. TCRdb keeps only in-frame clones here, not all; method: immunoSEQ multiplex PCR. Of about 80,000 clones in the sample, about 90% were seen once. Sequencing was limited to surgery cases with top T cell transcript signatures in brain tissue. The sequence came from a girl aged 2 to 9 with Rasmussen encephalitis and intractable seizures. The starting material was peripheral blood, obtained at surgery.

The CDR3, as DNA: TGTGCCAGCAGTGTTGCGGTTAAACTGTTTTTT. The encoded protein is CASSVAVKLFF. The chain combines TRBV2 with TRBJ1-4; D not certain. Germline loops: CDR1 SNHLY, CDR2 FYNNEI. This CDR3 has 11 residues. V lost 4 bases and J lost 11, with 8 bases in between.